The present entry profiles one T cell receptor (beta chain) with its context. Original analysis: Reference gene primers were amplified, and this amplification served to estimate nucleated cell counts. Libraries were prepared by immunoSEQ multiplex PCR; TCRdb keeps only in-frame clonotypes and omits some of them. V and J calls plus clone size are reproduced from that table; the DNA served to infer D and trimming. The profile shows about 90,000 clones, around four fifths of them singletons. This specimen belongs to a study of blood T cell repertoires in COVID-19. On the study more broadly: Researchers got acute and convalescent COVID-19 samples from the United States, Italy and Spain. T cells, B-cell-depleted T cells, or PBMCs provided the cDNA or gDNA that served as material.

CDR1 is SEHNR and CDR2 is FQNEAQ in the germline V gene (reference sequence). This CDR3 is 13 amino acids long. V was pared by 6 bases and J by 8 bases, with 9 bases of the junction left unmatched. The sample taken for sequencing was peripheral blood. The TCR was taken from a man aged 45-65 years with acute or convalescent COVID-19. The chain is built from TRBV7-9 and TRBJ1-2; 7 bases fit TRBD1. The CDR3, as DNA: TGTGCCAGCAGGGACACAGGGGCTGGCGGCTACACCTTC. Protein: CASRDTGAGGYTF.